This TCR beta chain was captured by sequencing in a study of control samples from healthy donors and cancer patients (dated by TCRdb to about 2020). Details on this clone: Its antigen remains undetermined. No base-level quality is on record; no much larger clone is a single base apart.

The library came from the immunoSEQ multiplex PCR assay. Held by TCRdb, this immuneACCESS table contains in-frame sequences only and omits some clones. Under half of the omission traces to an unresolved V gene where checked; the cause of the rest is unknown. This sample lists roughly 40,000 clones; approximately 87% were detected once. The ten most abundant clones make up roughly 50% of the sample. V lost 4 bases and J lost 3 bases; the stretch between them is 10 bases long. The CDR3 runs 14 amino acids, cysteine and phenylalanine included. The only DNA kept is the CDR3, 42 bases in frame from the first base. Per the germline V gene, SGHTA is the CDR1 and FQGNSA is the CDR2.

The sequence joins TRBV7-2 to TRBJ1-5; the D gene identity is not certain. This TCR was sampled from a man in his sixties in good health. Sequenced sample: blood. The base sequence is TGTGCCAGCAGCTCAGGACGGAACAATCAGCCCCAGCATTTT. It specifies CASSSGRNNQPQHF.